The 8 T cell receptor beta chains below all came from one sample that was sequenced in a study of response to subunit inactivated influenza vaccine. TCRdb reprocessed the RT-PCR reads via MiXCR and lists one record per CDR3 protein. Among about half a million distinct CDR3 sequences, roughly 9.7% were seen once, and the ten largest hold approximately 12%. The sample consisted of PBMCs from blood, taken 35 to 45 days after vaccination. Source of these receptors: a man in his fifties or sixties who received an inactivated influenza vaccine.

This clonotype was seen ten or more times. The chain uses TRBV12-3 or TRBV12-4 and TRBJ2-2; 8 positions match TRBD1. Unmatched junction bases numbered 4, after V lost 6 bases and J lost 7 bases. The CDR3 spans 13 residues. CDR3 protein: CASSRQGFGELFF. Here the CDR3 DNA reads TGTGCCAGCAGCCGACAGGGGTTCGGGGAGCTGTTTTTT.

This chain joins TRBV20-1 and TRBJ2-3; no clear D gene. CDR1 DFQATT and CDR2 SNEGSKA come from the germline V gene (reference sequence). CDR3 length equals 15 residues. Trimming pared 0 bases from V and 6 bases from J, leaving 16 bases between. CDR3 coding DNA: TGCAGTGCTAGAGATGCCCCCTCTGGGGTGGATACGCAGTATTTT. It translates to CSARDAPSGVDTQYF.

This clonotype was seen a handful of times. CDR3 amino acids: CSVVGPVTNSNEKLFF. CDR3 DNA: TGCAGCGTTGTGGGCCCAGTAACCAATAGCAATGAAAAACTGTTTTTT. The chain links TRBV29-1 to TRBJ1-4; no clear D gene. Germline V gene lookup returns CDR1 SQVTM and CDR2 ANQGSEA. V was cut by 4 bases and J by 5 bases, with 20 bases left in between. The length of the CDR3 is 16 residues.

This clonotype occurred a few times. The gene calls are TRBV5-6 and TRBJ2-1; unclear D gene. The length of the CDR3 is 15 residues. CDR1 is SGHDT, CDR2 YYEEEE, per germline. Trimming removed 0 bases from V and 6 bases from J, with 13 bases in between. This CDR3 reads CASSLARFETNEQFF. DNA of the CDR3: TGTGCCAGCAGCTTGGCACGTTTTGAGACCAATGAGCAGTTCTTC.

V and J are TRBV11-2 and TRBJ2-1; TRBD1 agrees at 8 bases. The CDR3 extends over 17 amino acids. J gave up 0 bases and V 0 bases, and 4 bases lay outside the gene matches. CDR1 and CDR2 from the germline V gene are SGHAT and FQNNGV. CDR3 loop: CASSLERRGLSYNEQFF. The CDR3 region has the DNA TGTGCCAGCAGCTTAGAGCGCAGGGGGCTCTCCTACAATGAGCAGTTCTTC.

The CDR3 DNA reads as TGTGCCAGCAGCTCCGCTGCAGGGTGGGGTGTCGAATCTAATGAAAAACTGTTTTTT. Residues: CASSSAAGWGVESNEKLFF. This chain joins TRBV11-2 and TRBJ1-4; the D gene is possibly TRBD1 (5 bases). The CDR3 loop spans 19 amino acids. V shed 4 bases and J shed 3 bases, with 24 bases lying between them. Per germline, CDR1 SGHAT and CDR2 FQNNGV.

V gene TRBV12-3 or TRBV12-4 combines with J gene TRBJ1-2; 10 nucleotides agree with TRBD1. With 6 bases clipped from V and 7 bases from J, the junction kept 11 bases outside the gene matches. The CDR3 contains 15 residues. The CDR3 here is CASSRTGGSLFGYTF. The CDR3 DNA follows: TGTGCCAGCAGCCGGACAGGGGGTTCCCTATTTGGCTACACCTTC.

The chain couples TRBV7-2 to TRBJ1-1, with TRBD1 identical over 9 bases. The ends lost 3 bases at V and 4 bases at J; junction bases unmatched: 6. Per the germline V gene, CDR1 is SGHTA and CDR2 is FQGNSA. This CDR3 has 15 residues. The DNA for the CDR3 is TGTGCCAGCAGCTTCCAGGACAGGGGTGCCACTGAAGCTTTCTTT. Translation gives CASSFQDRGATEAFF.